One sample yielded the 4 T cell receptor beta chains listed below, sequenced in a study of T-cell memory formation after mild COVID-19. TCRdb itself ran the 5' RACE reads through MiXCR, one entry per CDR3 protein. This sample has just over 150,000 distinct CDR3 sequences, with less than 40% found just once. Sequencing input: PBMCs or a T cell subset sorted from them (not recorded which). The source of these receptors is an adult woman who had mild COVID-19 (a few samples of this study predate the infection). Cell type and time point are not known.

This sequence joins TRBV5-1 and TRBJ2-5; tentatively, D is TRBD1 (7 bases). V lost 3 bases and J 4 bases, leaving 13 bases between the germline ends. This CDR3 has 14 residues. The germline CDR1 and CDR2 sequences are SGHRS and YFSETQ. The CDR3 DNA sequence: TGCGCCAGCAGCTCGACAGGGACTGGAGAGACCCAGTACTTC. This encodes CASSSTGTGETQYF.

The V gene is TRBV5-6, the J gene TRBJ2-6; no clear D. V was cut by 0 bases and J by 4 bases, with 14 bases left in between. CDR1 is SGHDT, CDR2 YYEEEE, per germline. This CDR3 spans 17 amino acids. The CDR3 DNA reads TGTGCCAGCAGCTTGGAGGGATACCAACTAGGGGCCAACGTCCTGACTTTC. Translating it yields CASSLEGYQLGANVLTF.

The chain links TRBV24-1 to TRBJ2-3; unclear D gene. The CDR3 spans 12 residues. Germline V CDR1 and CDR2: KGHDR, SFDVKD. Trimming cost V 3 bases and J 2 bases, with 2 bases left between them. This chain's CDR3 is CATSDDTDTQYF. CDR3 nucleotide sequence: TGTGCCACCAGTGATGACACAGATACGCAGTATTTT.

A single count supports this clonotype. J is TRBJ2-1 and V is TRBV6-2 or TRBV6-3; D is tentatively TRBD1 or TRBD2 (5 bases each). Germline V gene lookup returns CDR1 MNHEY and CDR2 SVGEGT. V lost 6 bases, J lost 9 bases, and 21 bases lay in between. The length of the CDR3 is 15 residues. The chain's CDR3 is CASRPTGRATVEQFF. The CDR3 DNA follows: TGTGCCAGCAGACCGACGGGACGAGCGACGGTTGAGCAGTTCTTC.